Following are 18 T cell receptor beta chains from one sample sequenced in a study of human T cells and chemical hapten exposure. Indicated time point: patch test 3, about 24 weeks after DPC sensitization. Treatment noted: therapeutic diphenylcyclopropenone sensitization with weekly scalp DPC. Via MiXCR, TCRdb re-called the RACE reads, giving one row per CDR3 protein. The table records some 110,000 distinct CDR3 sequences, roughly 12% of them present only once. The sequencing used whole blood, collected in connection with sensitization to the hapten diphenylcyclopropenone (DPC). The source is a woman between 50 and 59 years old with alopecia areata. Some clones in this sample may be carry-over from other donors' samples.

This clonotype was seen only a few times. The rearrangement links TRBV9 to TRBJ2-5; 10 bases agree with TRBD2. Germline V CDR1 and CDR2: SGDLS, YYNGEE. The V gene end was trimmed by 0 bases and the J gene end by 5 bases; junction bases not matched to a gene: 7. The CDR3 loop spans 16 amino acids. CDR3 region: CASSVEASGRYETQYF. The DNA of the CDR3 is TGTGCCAGCAGCGTAGAGGCTAGCGGGAGATACGAGACCCAGTACTTC.

The J gene is TRBJ2-5, the V gene TRBV9, with D possibly TRBD1 on 5 matching bases. This CDR3 is built from 15 residues. The germline V gene encodes CDR1 SGDLS and CDR2 YYNGEE. V lost 2 bases, J lost 1 base, and 12 bases lay in between. The DNA of the CDR3 is TGTGCCAGCAGCGTTCAGGGAACCGGCCAAGAGACCCAGTACTTC. Its translation is CASSVQGTGQETQYF.

This clonotype has just a few counts. The rearrangement links TRBV20-1 to TRBJ1-1, with a tentative D call TRBD1 (5 bases). Trimming took off 6 bases at V and 7 bases at J, with 12 bases between the two ends. Germline V gives CDR1 DFQATT, CDR2 SNEGSKA (reference sequence). The CDR3 sequence is 11 residues long. This CDR3 is CSAPFQGEAFF. CDR3 in DNA: TGCAGTGCCCCTTTTCAGGGTGAAGCTTTCTTT.

The chain has TRBV5-6 and TRBJ1-1, with 7 nucleotides matching TRBD1. The CDR3 sequence is 15 residues long. With V trimmed by 4 bases and J by 2 bases, 8 bases remained unmatched. The germline V gene encodes CDR1 SGHDT and CDR2 YYEEEE. The CDR3 here is CASSRGQNINTEAFF. The CDR3 DNA sequence: TGTGCCAGCAGCAGGGGACAGAACATTAACACTGAAGCTTTCTTT.

Many counts were recorded for this clonotype. The chain employs TRBV11-2 and TRBJ2-3; D not certain. This CDR3 contains 15 residues. Germline V CDR1 and CDR2: SGHAT, FQNNGV. V was shortened by 1 base and J by 6 bases, with 14 bases between the two germline ends. The CDR3 bases are TGTGCCAGCAGCTTAGTAGGCGAGAGAGGCGATACGCAGTATTTT. Translating gives CASSLVGERGDTQYF.

The sample holds many counts of this clonotype. The chain's CDR3 is CASSFPTSAKNIQYF. CDR3 in DNA: TGTGCCAGCAGCTTCCCTACATCGGCCAAAAACATTCAGTACTTC. This chain uses TRBV7-2 with TRBJ2-4; no clear D gene. CDR1 is SGHTA and CDR2 is FQGNSA in the germline V gene. The CDR3 has 15 amino acids. V was shortened by 3 bases and J by 1 base, with 10 bases between the two germline ends.

The V gene is TRBV20-1, the J gene TRBJ2-1; possible D gene TRBD2, 5 bases. Trimming removed 3 bases at V and 9 bases at J, with 18 bases between. The CDR3 contains 14 residues. Germline CDR1 DFQATT, CDR2 SNEGSKA (reference sequence). The CDR3 loop reads CSASPRTGSGEQFF. CDR3 bases: TGCAGTGCTAGCCCCAGGACTGGATCTGGTGAGCAGTTCTTC.

Turning to this clonotype: This may come from a read error, since a much larger clone is one base off. The V call is TRBV28, the J call TRBJ2-7; TRBD2 matches at 7 bases. The length of the CDR3 is 14 residues. Germline V gene lookup returns CDR1 MDHEN and CDR2 SYDVKM. Losses at the gene ends were 3 bases for V and 5 bases for J; bases not matched to a gene: 7. DNA for the CDR3: TGTGCCAGCAGTTTGTCCGGGAGGACGGACGAGCAGTACTTC. Residues: CASSLSGRTDEQYF.

The chain combines TRBV24-1 with TRBJ2-1; no reliable D call. With 3 bases removed from V and 2 bases from J, the gap between germline ends came to 10 bases. In germline, CDR1 is KGHDR, CDR2 SFDVKD. This CDR3 region has 15 residues. The CDR3 protein is CATSDPWEPYNEQFF. The CDR3 coding sequence is TGTGCCACCAGTGATCCGTGGGAACCCTACAATGAGCAGTTCTTC.

Ten or more counts support this clonotype. This chain uses TRBV19 with TRBJ1-1; D perhaps matches TRBD1 (5 bases). Germline V gives CDR1 LNHDA, CDR2 SQIVND (reference sequence). V gave up 4 bases and J gave up 1 base, with 16 bases separating them. The CDR3 covers 16 residues. The CDR3 DNA sequence: TGTGCCAGTAGTACTCAGGGAGCGGTGGGGAACACTGAAGCTTTCTTT. Residues: CASSTQGAVGNTEAFF.

This clonotype was observed at least ten times. This chain uses TRBV6-5 with TRBJ1-1; D gene unclear. Trimming removed 6 bases from V and 6 bases from J, with 14 bases in between. Germline CDR1 reads MNHEY; CDR2 reads SVGAGI. The CDR3 runs to 13 residues. CDR3 DNA: TGTGCCAGCAGCCTTCAGGTAAACTCTGAAGCTTTCTTT. Its protein product is CASSLQVNSEAFF.

This clonotype was seen many times. The chain recombines TRBV9 with TRBJ2-3; TRBD1 aligns across 10 bases. The J segment lost 2 bases and the V segment lost 3 bases, leaving 9 bases of the junction unmatched. The CDR3 is made up of 17 amino acids. CDR1 and CDR2 (germline): SGDLS, YYNGEE. CDR3 loop: CASSAQAGTGDTDTQYF. The CDR3 DNA reads TGTGCCAGCAGCGCCCAAGCCGGGACAGGGGACACAGATACGCAGTATTTT. Complete variable domain (other parts from reference TRBV9 and TRBJ2-3): DSGVTQTPKHLITATGQRVTLRCSPRSGDLSVYWYQQSLDQGLQFLIQYYNGEERAKGNILERFSAQQFPDLHSELNLSSLELGDSALYFCASSAQAGTGDTDTQYFGPGTRLTVL.

This clonotype was seen a handful of times. A read error may produce the germline difference seen at one junction end. The chain links TRBV4-1 to TRBJ1-5; TRBD1 matches at 9 bases. The germline V gene has CDR1 MGHRA and CDR2 YSYEKL. The CDR3 consists of 13 residues. CDR3 coding DNA: TGTGCCAGCAGCCGGACAGGGGATCAGCCCCAGCATTTT. Protein sequence: CASSRTGDQPQHF.

The chain combines TRBV6-4 with TRBJ1-5; 7 bases agree with TRBD1. V was clipped by 4 bases and J by 2 bases; unmatched bases: 5. Germline CDR1 reads MRHNA; CDR2 reads SNTAGT. The CDR3 totals 15 residues. The CDR3 coding sequence is TGTGCCAGCAGTGCGGACAGGACAGGCAATCAGCCCCAGCATTTT. It yields the protein CASSADRTGNQPQHF.

This clonotype has a handful of counts. The V gene is TRBV7-9, the J gene TRBJ1-4; possible D gene TRBD1, 5 bases. V dropped 7 bases and J dropped 8 bases, with 14 bases sitting between them. The CDR3 totals 13 residues. Germline values: CDR1 SEHNR, CDR2 FQNEAQ (reference sequence). CDR3 nucleotide sequence: TGTGCCAGCACCCTTGTAGGGGAAGAAAAACTGTTTTTT. Residues: CASTLVGEEKLFF.

At least ten counts were recorded for this clonotype. The V gene is TRBV11-2, the J gene TRBJ2-4; D perhaps matches TRBD2 (7 bases). The CDR3 totals 16 residues. Germline loops: CDR1 SGHAT, CDR2 FQNNGV. Trimming removed 1 base at V and 5 bases at J, with 15 bases between. CDR3 amino acids: CASSLVYRGAENIQYF. CDR3 sequence (DNA): TGTGCCAGCAGCTTAGTATACCGGGGGGCAGAAAACATTCAGTACTTC.

The rearrangement joins TRBV12-3 or TRBV12-4 to TRBJ2-7; 10 nucleotides agree with TRBD2. This CDR3 region has 13 residues. After removal of 3 bases from V and 9 bases from J, the junction contained 5 bases not matched to a gene. The CDR3 sequence: CASSFKRGGGQYF. The CDR3 DNA reads TGTGCCAGCAGTTTTAAGCGGGGGGGCGGGCAGTACTTC.

A single count supports this clonotype. Mismatch with germline at one junction end may stem from a read error. The chain uses TRBV7-2 and TRBJ2-6; D is uncertain. CDR1 is SGHTA, CDR2 FQGNSA, per germline. This CDR3 contains 15 residues. CDR3 loop: CAGSLAGSGANVLTF. CDR3 DNA: TGTGCCGGCAGCTTAGCTGGTTCTGGGGCCAACGTCCTGACTTTC.